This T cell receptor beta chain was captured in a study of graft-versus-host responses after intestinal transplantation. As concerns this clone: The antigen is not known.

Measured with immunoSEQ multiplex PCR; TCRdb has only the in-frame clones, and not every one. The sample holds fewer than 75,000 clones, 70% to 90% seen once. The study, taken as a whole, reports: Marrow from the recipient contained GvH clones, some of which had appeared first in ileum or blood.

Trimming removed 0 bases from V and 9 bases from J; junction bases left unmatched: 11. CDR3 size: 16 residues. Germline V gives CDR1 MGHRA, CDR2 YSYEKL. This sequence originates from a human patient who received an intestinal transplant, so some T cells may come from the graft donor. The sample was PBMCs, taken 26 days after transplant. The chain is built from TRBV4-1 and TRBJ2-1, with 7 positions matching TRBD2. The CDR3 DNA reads TGCGCCAGCAGCCAAGACCTTTCGCGGGAGCTCGGTGAGCAGTTCTTC. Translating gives CASSQDLSRELGEQFF.